This is a list of T cell receptor beta chains from one sample in a study of blood T cells in healthy people across ages. TCRdb fed the 5' RACE reads into MiXCR, producing one record per CDR3 protein. The sample comprises about 1.7 million distinct CDR3 sequences, roughly 27% of which are singletons, and less than 9.5% rests with the top ten. Sequenced: blood. These receptors were obtained from a woman in her 30s in good health. The CDR3 runs from the conserved cysteine through the conserved F or W. The order of the fields is clone size, D gene, J gene, V gene, CDR3 protein, CDR3 DNA. The D gene is left open where the match is weak. Rows may omit the clone size; those that give it use once, few, many or a size class.

few | - | TRBJ1-1 | TRBV4-3 | CASSQDPLVNTEAFF | TGCGCCAGCAGCCAAGACCCCCTTGTGAACACTGAAGCTTTCTTT
- | TRBD2 | TRBJ2-1 | TRBV20-1 | CSARYGTTYNEQFF | TGCAGTGCTAGATACGGGACTACCTACAATGAGCAGTTCTTC
once | TRBD1 | TRBJ1-5 | TRBV6-1 | CASSGPRGVNNQPQHF | TGTGCCAGCAGTGGGCCCAGGGGGGTTAACAATCAGCCCCAGCATTTT
few | - | TRBJ1-3 | TRBV4-3 | CASSQAVSGNTIYF | TGCGCCAGCAGTCAAGCCGTCTCTGGAAACACCATATATTTT
- | - | TRBJ2-1 | TRBV7-2 | CASSPPPTWEQFF | TGTGCCAGCAGCCCCCCCCCGACGTGGGAGCAGTTCTTC
- | - | TRBJ2-1 | TRBV20-1 | CSARSPGGEQFF | TGCAGTGCTAGGAGTCCCGGGGGTGAGCAGTTCTTC
- | - | TRBJ1-6 | TRBV12-3/TRBV12-4 | CASSPGLSNSPLHF | TGTGCCAGCAGTCCGGGACTGAGTAATTCACCCCTCCACTTT
few | - | TRBJ2-7 | TRBV6-5 | CVSSYWQPGLGYYEQYF | TGTGTCAGCAGTTACTGGCAACCGGGACTGGGGTACTACGAGCAGTACTTC
many | TRBD1 | TRBJ2-3 | TRBV5-1 | CASSFGTGSTDTQYF | TGCGCCAGCAGCTTTGGGACAGGATCCACAGATACGCAGTATTTT
many | - | TRBJ2-7 | TRBV29-1 | CSVVRDNSYEQYF | TGCAGCGTTGTACGGGACAACTCCTACGAGCAGTACTTC
few | - | TRBJ2-1 | TRBV6-1 | CASSEQTGYNEQFF | TGTGCCAGCAGTGAACAAACAGGGTACAATGAGCAGTTCTTC
- | - | TRBJ1-3 | TRBV10-3 | CAITGSTGNTIYF | TGTGCCATCACAGGGTCTACGGGAAACACCATATATTTT
- | - | TRBJ1-4 | TRBV24-1 | CATSDSGEANEKLFF | TGTGCCACCAGTGATTCAGGGGAGGCTAATGAAAAACTGTTTTTT
- | TRBD1 | TRBJ2-4 | TRBV5-1 | CASSLGPGDRGAKNIQYF | TGCGCCAGCAGCTTGGGCCCGGGAGACAGGGGGGCCAAAAACATTCAGTACTTC
few | - | TRBJ2-1 | TRBV7-9 | CASSLQPLAEWAYNEQFF | TGTGCCAGCAGCTTGCAACCTTTAGCGGAGTGGGCCTACAATGAGCAGTTCTTC
- | - | TRBJ1-1 | TRBV5-1 | CASSLMPGSAREAFF | TGCGCCAGCAGCTTGATGCCAGGGAGCGCCCGTGAAGCTTTCTTT
many | TRBD1 | TRBJ2-7 | TRBV7-2 | CASSFEGAGEQYF | TGTGCCAGCAGCTTTGAGGGGGCAGGGGAGCAGTACTTC
- | - | TRBJ1-5 | TRBV6-4 | CVSSDSPGDNQHF | TGTGTCAGCAGTGACTCGCCGGGGGACAATCAGCATTTT
- | TRBD2 | TRBJ2-3 | TRBV9 | CASTEERGALKDTQYF | TGTGCCAGCACCGAGGAGCGGGGGGCCCTCAAGGATACGCAGTATTTT
- | - | TRBJ1-5 | TRBV7-2 | CASSFGTQGQPQHF | TGTGCCAGCAGCTTCGGGACCCAGGGCCAGCCCCAGCATTTT
few | - | TRBJ2-7 | TRBV10-2 | CASSESGSGSSYGQYF | TGCGCCAGCAGTGAGTCGGGATCGGGGTCTTCCTACGGGCAGTACTTC
few | - | TRBJ2-1 | TRBV5-1 | CASSLDVTVGNEQFF | TGCGCCAGCAGCTTGGATGTCACGGTGGGCAATGAGCAGTTCTTC
few | TRBD1 | TRBJ1-6 | TRBV7-3 | CASRGTGANSPLHF | TGTGCCAGCAGAGGGACAGGAGCTAATTCACCCCTCCACTTT
- | - | TRBJ1-2 | TRBV3-1 | CASSQGIYGYTF | TGTGCCAGCAGTCAGGGAATCTATGGCTACACCTTC
- | - | TRBJ1-2 | TRBV15 | CATRDTARDGYTF | TGTGCCACCCGGGATACCGCGAGGGACGGCTACACCTTC
few | TRBD1 | TRBJ2-1 | TRBV18 | CASSPARGGTGDYNEQFF | TGTGCCAGCTCACCAGCGAGGGGGGGGACAGGGGACTACAATGAGCAGTTCTTC
- | - | TRBJ2-6 | TRBV7-6 | CASSLGRSENSGANVLTF | TGTGCCAGCAGCTTAGGTCGTTCGGAGAACTCTGGGGCCAACGTCCTGACTTTC
- | TRBD1 | TRBJ1-4 | TRBV11-2 | CASSVTGGPNEKLFF | TGTGCCAGCAGCGTCACAGGGGGCCCTAATGAAAAACTGTTTTTT
- | TRBD2 | TRBJ2-1 | TRBV20-1 | CSANSGTSGTNEQFF | TGCAGTGCTAATTCTGGGACTAGCGGGACTAATGAGCAGTTCTTC
- | - | TRBJ2-3 | TRBV20-1 | CSAPPQRLDTQDF | TGCAGTGCTCCACCACAACGTTTGGATACGCAGGATTTT
- | TRBD1 | TRBJ1-1 | TRBV2 | CASISDRVNTEAFF | TGTGCCAGCATATCGGACAGGGTAAACACTGAAGCTTTCTTT
- | - | TRBJ1-1 | TRBV10-3 | CAISRDTLNTEAFF | TGTGCCATCAGCCGGGACACCTTGAACACTGAAGCTTTCTTT
many | - | TRBJ2-7 | TRBV28 | CASSLDGAAGYEQYF | TGTGCCAGCAGTTTAGACGGGGCCGCGGGGTACGAGCAGTACTTC
few | TRBD2 | TRBJ2-1 | TRBV12-5 | CASGFQIAGGLLEQFF | TGTGCTAGTGGTTTCCAGATAGCGGGAGGCCTTTTGGAGCAGTTCTTC
- | TRBD1 | TRBJ2-5 | TRBV7-3 | CASSSGTGWEQYF | TGTGCCAGCAGCTCCGGGACAGGGTGGGAGCAGTACTTC
- | - | TRBJ2-3 | TRBV12-3/TRBV12-4 | CASSLADSTLSYTQYF | TGTGCCAGCAGTTTAGCGGACAGCACCCTCTCATATACGCAGTATTTT
- | - | TRBJ1-5 | TRBV7-2 | CASSFVGVGQPQHF | TGTGCCAGCAGCTTCGTGGGGGTTGGGCAGCCCCAGCATTTT
many | TRBD2 | TRBJ2-7 | TRBV7-6 | CASSLATSGRSREQYF | TGTGCCAGCAGCTTAGCGACTAGCGGGAGATCGAGGGAGCAGTACTTC
- | - | TRBJ2-1 | TRBV20-1 | CSARRGLPYNEQFF | TGCAGTGCTAGGCGGGGCCTCCCCTACAATGAGCAGTTCTTC
few | - | TRBJ2-7 | TRBV28 | CASSWVGGNEQYF | TGTGCCAGCAGTTGGGTGGGCGGTAACGAGCAGTACTTC
- | - | TRBJ1-1 | TRBV4-1 | CASSQVPTTWSSEAFF | TGCGCCAGCAGCCAAGTCCCGACAACGTGGAGCTCTGAAGCTTTCTTT
few | - | TRBJ1-1 | TRBV7-2 | CASSYAGVANTEAFF | TGTGCCAGCAGCTACGCTGGGGTAGCGAACACTGAAGCTTTCTTT
many | TRBD2 | TRBJ2-7 | TRBV6-2/TRBV6-3 | CASSEGTSGLNYYEQYF | TGTGCCAGCAGCGAAGGGACTAGCGGGCTTAATTACTACGAGCAGTACTTC
- | - | TRBJ2-7 | TRBV15 | CATSRKGPSYEQYF | TGTGCCACCAGCAGAAAAGGACCTTCCTACGAGCAGTACTTC
- | - | TRBJ1-2 | TRBV20-1 | CSARDQGRDGGYTF | TGCAGTGCTAGAGATCAGGGCAGGGACGGGGGCTACACCTTC
- | - | TRBJ1-2 | TRBV20-1 | CSAPADDYGYTF | TGCAGTGCACCGGCGGACGACTATGGCTACACCTTC
many | - | TRBJ2-7 | TRBV28 | CASSFFPFEQYF | TGTGCCAGCAGTTTCTTCCCCTTTGAGCAGTACTTC
- | TRBD1 | TRBJ1-6 | TRBV12-3/TRBV12-4 | CASSLQGARGSPHHF | TGTGCCAGCAGTTTACAGGGGGCGAGGGGTTCACCCCACCACTTT
- | TRBD1 | TRBJ2-3 | TRBV5-1 | CASISGDRGSTDTQYF | TGCGCCAGCATCTCTGGTGACAGGGGGAGCACAGATACGCAGTATTTT
few | TRBD1 | TRBJ1-1 | TRBV20-1 | CSANRGNTEAFF | TGCAGTGCCAACAGGGGGAACACTGAAGCTTTCTTT
few | TRBD1 | TRBJ1-6 | TRBV7-9 | CASSDHRTGANSPLHF | TGTGCCAGCAGCGACCATCGGACAGGGGCTAATTCACCCCTCCACTTT
many | TRBD1 | TRBJ2-7 | TRBV6-1 | CASNGRQGPYEQYF | TGTGCCAGCAACGGTAGACAGGGGCCCTACGAGCAGTACTTC
few | TRBD1 | TRBJ1-1 | TRBV20-1 | CSARVTDRGIEAFF | TGCAGTGCTAGAGTTACGGACAGGGGGATTGAAGCTTTCTTT